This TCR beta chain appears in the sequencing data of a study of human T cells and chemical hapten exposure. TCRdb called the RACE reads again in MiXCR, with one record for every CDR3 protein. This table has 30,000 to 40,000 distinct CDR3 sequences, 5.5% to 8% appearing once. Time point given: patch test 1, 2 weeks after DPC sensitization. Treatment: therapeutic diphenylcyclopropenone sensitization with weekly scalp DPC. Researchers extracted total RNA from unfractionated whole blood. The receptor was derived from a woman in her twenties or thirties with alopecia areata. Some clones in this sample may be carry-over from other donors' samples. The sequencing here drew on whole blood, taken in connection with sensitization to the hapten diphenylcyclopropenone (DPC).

The CDR3 region has the DNA TGTGCCAGTAGGACCCCGACAGCCGATCAGCCCCAGCATTTT. Protein product: CASRTPTADQPQHF. This chain uses TRBV19 with TRBJ1-5, with D perhaps matching TRBD1 (5 bases). The CDR3 totals 14 residues. Germline CDR1 LNHDA, CDR2 SQIVND (reference sequence). Trimming took off 6 bases at V and 5 bases at J, with 14 bases between the two ends.